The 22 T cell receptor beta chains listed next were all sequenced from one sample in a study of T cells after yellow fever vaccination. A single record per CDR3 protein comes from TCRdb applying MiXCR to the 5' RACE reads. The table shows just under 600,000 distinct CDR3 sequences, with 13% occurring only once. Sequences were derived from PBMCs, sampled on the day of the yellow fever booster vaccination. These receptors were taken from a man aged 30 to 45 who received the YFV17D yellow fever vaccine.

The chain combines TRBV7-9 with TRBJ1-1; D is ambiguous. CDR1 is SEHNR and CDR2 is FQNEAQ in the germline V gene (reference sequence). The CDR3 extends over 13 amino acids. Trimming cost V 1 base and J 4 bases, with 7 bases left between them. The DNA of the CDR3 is TGTGCCAGCAGCTTAGAGATGAGCACTGAAGCTTTCTTT. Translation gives CASSLEMSTEAFF. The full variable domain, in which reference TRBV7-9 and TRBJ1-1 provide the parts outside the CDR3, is DTGVSQNPRHKITKRGQNVTFRCDPISEHNRLYWYRQTLGQGPEFLTYFQNEAQLEKSRLLSDRFSAERPKGSFSTLEIQRTEQGDSAMYLCASSLEMSTEAFFGQGTRLTVV.

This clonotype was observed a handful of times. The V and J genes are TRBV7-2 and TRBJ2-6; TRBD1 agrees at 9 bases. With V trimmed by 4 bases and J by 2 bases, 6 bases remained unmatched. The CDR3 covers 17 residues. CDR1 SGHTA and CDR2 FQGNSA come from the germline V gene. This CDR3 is CASSWDRVYTGANVLTF. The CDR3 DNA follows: TGTGCCAGCAGCTGGGACAGGGTGTATACTGGGGCCAACGTCCTGACTTTC.

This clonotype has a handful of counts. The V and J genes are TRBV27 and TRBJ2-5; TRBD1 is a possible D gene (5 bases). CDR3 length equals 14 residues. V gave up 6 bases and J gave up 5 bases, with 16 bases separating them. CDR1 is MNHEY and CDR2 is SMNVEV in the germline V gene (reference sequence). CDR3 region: CASSSLRKGETQYF. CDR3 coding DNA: TGTGCCAGCAGCTCTCTAAGAAAGGGGGAGACCCAGTACTTC.

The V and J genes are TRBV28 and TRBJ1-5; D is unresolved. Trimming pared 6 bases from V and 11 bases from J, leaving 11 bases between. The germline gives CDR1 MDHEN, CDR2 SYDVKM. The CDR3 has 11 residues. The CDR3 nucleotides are TGTGCCAGCAGAGAGCGGAGTACCCAGCATTTT. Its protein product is CASRERSTQHF.

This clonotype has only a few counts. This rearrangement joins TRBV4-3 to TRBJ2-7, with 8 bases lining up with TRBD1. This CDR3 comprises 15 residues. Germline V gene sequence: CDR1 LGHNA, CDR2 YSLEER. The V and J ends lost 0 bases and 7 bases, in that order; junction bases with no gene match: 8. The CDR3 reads CASSQDSSRGLEQYF. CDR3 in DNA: TGCGCCAGCAGCCAAGATAGTAGCAGGGGGCTTGAGCAGTACTTC.

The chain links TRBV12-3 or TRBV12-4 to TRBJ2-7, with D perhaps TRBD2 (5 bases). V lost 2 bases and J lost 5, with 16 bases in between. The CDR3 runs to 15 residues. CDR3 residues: CASSLSSPGIHEQYF. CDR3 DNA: TGTGCCAGCAGTTTAAGCAGCCCGGGGATCCACGAGCAGTACTTC.

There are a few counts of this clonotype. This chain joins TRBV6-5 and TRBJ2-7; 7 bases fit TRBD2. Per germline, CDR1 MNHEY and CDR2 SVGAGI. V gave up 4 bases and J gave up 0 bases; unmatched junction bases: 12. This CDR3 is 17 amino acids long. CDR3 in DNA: TGTGCCAGCAGTTCCCGCCGGGGGAGGGATGTCTCCTACGAGCAGTACTTC. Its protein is CASSSRRGRDVSYEQYF.

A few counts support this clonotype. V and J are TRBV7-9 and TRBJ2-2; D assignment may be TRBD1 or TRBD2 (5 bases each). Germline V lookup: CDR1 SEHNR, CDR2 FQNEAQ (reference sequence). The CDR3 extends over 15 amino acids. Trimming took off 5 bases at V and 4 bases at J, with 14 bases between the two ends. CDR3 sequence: CASSPGTSITGELFF. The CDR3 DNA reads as TGTGCCAGCAGCCCCGGGACGTCGATCACCGGGGAGCTGTTTTTT.

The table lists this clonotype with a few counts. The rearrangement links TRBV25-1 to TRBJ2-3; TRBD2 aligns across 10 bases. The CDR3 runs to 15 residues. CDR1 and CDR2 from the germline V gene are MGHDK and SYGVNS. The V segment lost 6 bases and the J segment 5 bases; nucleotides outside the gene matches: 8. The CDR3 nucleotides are TGTGCCAGCAGGGGCAGCGGGAGGGCCGGAGATACGCAGTATTTT. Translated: CASRGSGRAGDTQYF.

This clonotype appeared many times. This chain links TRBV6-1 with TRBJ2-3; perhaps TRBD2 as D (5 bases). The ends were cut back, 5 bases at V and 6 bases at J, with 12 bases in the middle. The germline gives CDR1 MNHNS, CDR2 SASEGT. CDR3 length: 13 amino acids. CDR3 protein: CASSLPSGDTQYF. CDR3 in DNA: TGTGCCAGCAGTCTCCCCTCGGGGGATACGCAGTATTTT.

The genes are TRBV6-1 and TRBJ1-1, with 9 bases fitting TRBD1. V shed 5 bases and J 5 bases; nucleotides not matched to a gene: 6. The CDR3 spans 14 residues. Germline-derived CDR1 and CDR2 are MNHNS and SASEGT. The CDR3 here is CASSKGQGVTEAFF. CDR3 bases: TGTGCCAGCAGTAAGGGACAGGGTGTTACTGAAGCTTTCTTT.

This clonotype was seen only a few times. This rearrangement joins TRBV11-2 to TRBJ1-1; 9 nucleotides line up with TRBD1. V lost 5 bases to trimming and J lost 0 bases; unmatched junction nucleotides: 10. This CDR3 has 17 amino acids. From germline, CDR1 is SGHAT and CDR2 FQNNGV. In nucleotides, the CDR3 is TGTGCCAGCAGCCCAGGGGACAGGGTGGAGATGAACACTGAAGCTTTCTTT. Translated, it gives CASSPGDRVEMNTEAFF.

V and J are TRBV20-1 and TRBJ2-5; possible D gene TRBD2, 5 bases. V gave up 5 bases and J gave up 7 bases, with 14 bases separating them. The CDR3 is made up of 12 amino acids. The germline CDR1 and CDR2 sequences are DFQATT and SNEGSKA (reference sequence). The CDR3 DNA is TGCAGTGCTGTTGAGGGCCGAGGGACCCAGTACTTC. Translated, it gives CSAVEGRGTQYF.

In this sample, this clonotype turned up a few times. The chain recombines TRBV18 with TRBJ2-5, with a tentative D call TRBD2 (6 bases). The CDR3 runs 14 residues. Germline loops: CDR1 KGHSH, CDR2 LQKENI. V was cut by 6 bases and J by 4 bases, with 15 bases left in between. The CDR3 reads CASSHIRGGETQYF. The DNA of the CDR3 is TGTGCCAGCTCCCACATCCGGGGAGGAGAGACCCAGTACTTC.

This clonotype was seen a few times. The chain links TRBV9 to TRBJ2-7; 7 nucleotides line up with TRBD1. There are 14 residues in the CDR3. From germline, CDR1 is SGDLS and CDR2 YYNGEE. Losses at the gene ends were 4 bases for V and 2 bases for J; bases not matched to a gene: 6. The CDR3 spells CASSPRDSAYEQYF. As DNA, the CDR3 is TGTGCCAGCAGCCCTCGGGACAGTGCCTACGAGCAGTACTTC.

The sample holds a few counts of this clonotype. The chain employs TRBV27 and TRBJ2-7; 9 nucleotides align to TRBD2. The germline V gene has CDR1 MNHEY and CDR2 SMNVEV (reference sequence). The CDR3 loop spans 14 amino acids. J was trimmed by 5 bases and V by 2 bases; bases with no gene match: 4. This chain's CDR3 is CASSLSPSGNEQYF. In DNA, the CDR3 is TGTGCCAGCAGTTTAAGTCCTAGCGGGAACGAGCAGTACTTC.

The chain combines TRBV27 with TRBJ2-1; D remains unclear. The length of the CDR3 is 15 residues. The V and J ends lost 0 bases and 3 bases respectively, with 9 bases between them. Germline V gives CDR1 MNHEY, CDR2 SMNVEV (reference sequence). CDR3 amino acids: CASSLSGFRYNEQFF. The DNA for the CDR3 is TGTGCCAGCAGTTTATCAGGGTTCCGCTACAATGAGCAGTTCTTC.

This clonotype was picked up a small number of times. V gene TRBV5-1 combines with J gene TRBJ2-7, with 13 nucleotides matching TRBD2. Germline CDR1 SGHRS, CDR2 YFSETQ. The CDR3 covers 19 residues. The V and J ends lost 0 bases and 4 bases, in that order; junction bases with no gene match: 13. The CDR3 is CASSLDTQLAGGPRYEQYF. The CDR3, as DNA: TGCGCCAGCAGCTTGGATACCCAACTAGCGGGAGGGCCTAGGTACGAGCAGTACTTC.

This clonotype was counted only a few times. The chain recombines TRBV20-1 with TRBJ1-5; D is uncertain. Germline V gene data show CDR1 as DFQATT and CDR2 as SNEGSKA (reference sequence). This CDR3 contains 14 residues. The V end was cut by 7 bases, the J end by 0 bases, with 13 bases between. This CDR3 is CSGTAAYSNQPQHF. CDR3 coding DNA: TGCAGTGGAACAGCAGCTTATAGCAATCAGCCCCAGCATTTT.

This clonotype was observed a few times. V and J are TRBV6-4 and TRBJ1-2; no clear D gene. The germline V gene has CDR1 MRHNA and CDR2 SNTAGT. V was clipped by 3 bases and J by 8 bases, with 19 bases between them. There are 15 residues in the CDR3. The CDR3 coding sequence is TGTGCCAGCAGTGAGGGGTCTCCGTTAGGAGGGGGCTACACCTTC. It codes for CASSEGSPLGGGYTF.

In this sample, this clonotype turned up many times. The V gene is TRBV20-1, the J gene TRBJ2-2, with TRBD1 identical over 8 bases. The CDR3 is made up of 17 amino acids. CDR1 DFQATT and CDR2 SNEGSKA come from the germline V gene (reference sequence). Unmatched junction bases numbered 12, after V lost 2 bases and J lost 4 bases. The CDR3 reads CSARSGGAGSPTGELFF. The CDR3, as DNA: TGCAGTGCTAGATCAGGGGGCGCAGGCTCTCCCACCGGGGAGCTGTTTTTT.

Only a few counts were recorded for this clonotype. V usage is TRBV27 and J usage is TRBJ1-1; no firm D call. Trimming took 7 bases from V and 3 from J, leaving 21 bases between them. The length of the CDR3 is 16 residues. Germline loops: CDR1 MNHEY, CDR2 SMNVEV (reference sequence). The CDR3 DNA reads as TGTGCCAGCACCCCTCGCGCGGCTCGGGGAGACACTGAAGCTTTCTTT. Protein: CASTPRAARGDTEAFF.